The 9 T cell receptor beta chains reported below all come from one sample, sequenced in a study of T-cell memory formation after mild COVID-19 (dated by TCRdb to 2020 to 2023). Libraries were prepared through 5' RACE. The listed sequencing device is Illumina NovaSeq 6000. TCRdb ran its own pipeline on the public reads, namely fastp trimming at Q25 and MiXCR clone calling, and kept in-frame beta chains. Every distinct CDR3 protein forms one entry, paired with its most common genes and DNA. This sample gives 280,000 or so distinct CDR3 sequences in total; under 8.5% of them show up just once. The ten largest account for roughly 22% of the sample. Sequenced input: PBMCs or a T cell subset sorted from them (not recorded which). These TCRs come from a man aged 18 to 29 who had mild COVID-19 (a few samples of this study predate the infection). The sample titles of this study are shuffled in the database, so cell type and time point are left out; the donor was told from shared clones.

The rearrangement uses TRBV9 and TRBJ2-2; the D is unclear. The ends were cut back, 4 bases at V and 0 bases at J, with 4 bases in the middle. This CDR3 has 13 residues. Germline lookup yields CDR1 SGDLS and CDR2 YYNGEE. The CDR3 DNA sequence: TGTGCCAGCAGCCAACCGAACACCGGGGAGCTGTTTTTT. This encodes CASSQPNTGELFF.

The table lists this clonotype with many counts. The chain uses TRBV9 and TRBJ2-2; no definite D call. CDR1 SGDLS and CDR2 YYNGEE come from the germline V gene. Trimming shortened V by 0 bases and J by 4 bases, and 13 bases separated the two germline ends. The CDR3 contains 16 residues. For the CDR3, the DNA is TGTGCCAGCAGCGTAGGGGTCAACCCCACCACCGGGGAGCTGTTTTTT. As protein: CASSVGVNPTTGELFF.

This clonotype was seen only a few times. The V and J genes are TRBV27 and TRBJ2-3, with 11 bases that match TRBD2. The germline gives CDR1 MNHEY, CDR2 SMNVEV (reference sequence). The CDR3 is 15 amino acids. V lost 4 bases to trimming and J lost 2 bases; unmatched junction nucleotides: 2. CDR3 sequence (DNA): TGTGCCAGCAGTTCGGGACTAGCGGACACAGATACGCAGTATTTT. This gives the protein CASSSGLADTDTQYF.

This clonotype was observed many times. The chain carries TRBV4-1 and TRBJ2-3; 9 positions match TRBD2. Trimming at V came to 1 base and at J to 4 bases, leaving 0 bases not matched to a gene. Per germline, CDR1 MGHRA and CDR2 YSYEKL. This CDR3 has 14 residues. The CDR3 loop is CASSQVAGADTQYF. The CDR3 coding sequence is TGCGCCAGCAGCCAAGTAGCGGGGGCAGATACGCAGTATTTT.

The gene calls are TRBV6-2 or TRBV6-3 and TRBJ2-7; 7 bases align to TRBD2. J lost 2 bases, V lost 6 bases, and 10 bases had no gene match. Per germline, CDR1 MNHEY and CDR2 SVGEGT. CDR3 size: 15 residues. As DNA, the CDR3 is TGTGCCAGCAGCTGGACCGGGACTATACCCTACGAGCAGTACTTC. Residues: CASSWTGTIPYEQYF.

This clonotype showed up many times. This sequence joins TRBV7-9 and TRBJ1-1, with D unclear. CDR1 SEHNR and CDR2 FQNEAQ come from the germline V gene (reference sequence). Trimming pared 2 bases from V and 4 bases from J, leaving 5 bases between. This CDR3 spans 12 amino acids. CDR3 DNA: TGTGCCAGCAGCTTACAGGCCACTGAAGCTTTCTTT. It yields the protein CASSLQATEAFF. The full variable domain, rest sourced from reference TRBV7-9 and TRBJ1-1, is DTGVSQNPRHKITKRGQNVTFRCDPISEHNRLYWYRQTLGQGPEFLTYFQNEAQLEKSRLLSDRFSAERPKGSFSTLEIQRTEQGDSAMYLCASSLQATEAFFGQGTRLTVV.

In its sample, this clonotype was seen a few times. The gene calls are TRBV5-1 and TRBJ2-7; D perhaps matches TRBD2 (6 bases). Germline lookup yields CDR1 SGHRS and CDR2 YFSETQ. CDR3 length equals 15 residues. The V end was cut by 1 base, the J end by 1 base, with 12 bases between. CDR3 coding DNA: TGCGCCAGCAGCTTGAACGGGGGACCGTCCTACGAGCAGTACGTC. This sequence encodes CASSLNGGPSYEQYV.

V gene TRBV2 combines with J gene TRBJ1-3, with D uncertain. Germline values: CDR1 SNHLY, CDR2 FYNNEI. V was shortened by 5 bases and J by 0 bases, with 11 bases between the two germline ends. The CDR3 length is 15 residues. For the CDR3, the DNA is TGTGCCAGCAGTTATACATCAACCTCTGGAAACACCATATATTTT. Encoded protein: CASSYTSTSGNTIYF.

This clonotype has a handful of counts. V is TRBV6-5 and J is TRBJ1-6; no firm D call. The CDR3 covers 14 residues. Trimming removed 6 bases at V and 13 bases at J, with 19 bases between. The germline CDR1 and CDR2 sequences are MNHEY and SVGAGI. CDR3 residues: CASSSEYRLPPLHF. CDR3 sequence (DNA): TGTGCCAGCAGCTCCGAGTACCGGCTACCGCCCCTCCACTTT.